This T cell receptor beta chain emerged from a study of graft-versus-host responses after intestinal transplantation. Study in general: The transplants performed in recipients were multivisceral, liver-intestinal, or isolated intestinal. Tacrolimus and steroids were given for about 3 years to all recipients after anti-thymocyte globulin induction. Whole-study results and caveats: Detection of GvH clones occurred in recipient marrow, and some had their first appearance in ileum or blood. Peak circulating GvH clone levels tracked with early post-transplant HvG declines.

About this clone itself: Its cognate antigen is unknown.

Trimming at V came to 1 base and at J to 4 bases, leaving 2 bases not matched to a gene. Germline loops: CDR1 SGHAT, CDR2 FQDESV (reference sequence). There are 15 residues in the CDR3. Generated by immunoSEQ multiplex PCR, the TCRdb table keeps only in-frame clones and is missing some. The sample consists of about 19,000 clones, around nine tenths of them appearing once. J is TRBJ2-1 and V is TRBV11-1, with 9 bases fitting TRBD2. The specimen comprised PBMCs, sampled roughly 390 days after transplant. The receptor comes from a human patient who received an intestinal transplant, so some T cells may come from the graft donor. CDR3 coding DNA: TGTGCCAGCAGCTTAGGACTAGCGGAATACAATGAGCAGTTCTTC. Residues: CASSLGLAEYNEQFF.